This TCR beta chain was captured by sequencing in a study of beta chain features in type 1 diabetes. Isolated RNA was reverse transcribed in full, so expressed TCRB transcripts were sequenced. The protocol was immunoSEQ multiplex PCR, while the TCRdb copy is restricted to in-frame clones and leaves out a portion. The sample has roughly 300,000 clones; 8% are singletons. A remark on this clone: Its antigen is unidentified.

Study-level results: PCR might favor shorter templates, equally in patients and controls.

The CDR3 spans 15 residues. The germline V and J ends were trimmed by 2 bases and 4 bases, with 14 bases remaining between them. CDR1 and CDR2 from the germline V gene are MNHNS and SASEGT. Sorting based on CD45RO/CCR7/CD25/CD127/CD95/CD27 separated CD4+ naive, central memory, regulatory and stem cell-like memory cells. Sorted cells reached over 95% purity in every population. This chain links TRBV6-1 with TRBJ1-2; the D is unclear. The clonotype originates from a woman between 18 and 29 years old in good health. The specimen sequenced was central memory CD4+ T cells from blood. The CDR3 loop is CASSETLGIGYGYTF. The DNA for the CDR3 is TGTGCCAGCAGTGAAACGTTGGGGATCGGCTATGGCTACACCTTC.